The rows below give T cell receptor beta chains drawn from one sample of a study of Ad26.COV2.S vaccination and SARS-CoV-2 variants. Generated by immunoSEQ multiplex PCR, the TCRdb table keeps only in-frame clones and is missing some. Of roughly 700,000 clones in the sample, about 89% are singletons; the top ten hold around 1.5%. Sequenced here: peripheral blood, sampled in a trial of Ad26.COV2.S vaccine versus placebo. Every receptor here comes from a person between 18 and 59 years old who received the Ad26.COV2.S COVID-19 vaccine or a placebo. The CDR3 runs from the conserved cysteine through the conserved F or W. D genes are given only for firm matches.

V gene	D gene	CDR3 protein
TRBV5-6	.	CASSPAATGYRNTIYF
TRBV15	TRBD2	CATSRPAGGTGELFF
TRBV27	.	CASSGRGPITGELFF
TRBV6-6	.	CASSPIQGTSGANVLTF
TRBV3-1/TRBV3-2	TRBD1	CASSQAGTGGGYNEQFF
TRBV2	.	CASSEAGGRTNEKLFF
TRBV7-9	TRBD1	CASSDGTGEGNEKLFF
TRBV6-6	.	CASSSGQLNTEAFF
TRBV7-6	TRBD1	CASSSGGTGTYEQYF
TRBV9	TRBD1	CASSVGQGNNEQFF
TRBV5-6	.	CASSLGPDSPGELFF
TRBV5-1	.	CASSQLAPLYEQYF
TRBV15	.	CATSRGPRGYTF
TRBV30	TRBD1	CAWSRGTGRGSTF
TRBV20-1	.	CSASEPRGQRTDTQYF
TRBV19	.	CASRTTGWIYNEQFF
TRBV19	.	CASSIGPSSSPLHF
TRBV7-3	.	CASSPSGSDTQYF
TRBV18	.	CASSPTGPRLNTIYF
TRBV4-3	.	CASSHSGSYNSPLHF
TRBV2	.	CASSSGTYNEQFF
TRBV5-1	TRBD1	CASSPEGADTQYF
TRBV7-2	.	CASSLGGQFNQPQHF
TRBV15	.	CATSKGGGSNQPQHF
TRBV6-5	TRBD1	CASSYSGTGGDEQYF
TRBV24-1	.	CATHPSAKGVYEQYF
TRBV23-1	TRBD1	CASSQSGRGPGELFF
TRBV9	.	CASSVDSPNTQYF
TRBV18	TRBD1	CASSLDRGFAKNIQYF